A single sample gave rise to the 24 T cell receptor beta chains below, sequenced in a study of blood T cells in healthy people across ages. A sample-barcoded 5' primer and a J-beta primer mix were used in a second PCR of about 6 to 12 cycles. TCRdb used MiXCR to reprocess the 5' RACE reads, holding one entry per CDR3 protein. This sample yields around 990,000 distinct CDR3 sequences, of which 25% are seen a single time; 0.75% belongs to the top ten. These data were also reused for a study on T cells of mothers and their children.

Sequenced sample: blood. Receptors were obtained from a girl aged 2 to 10 in good health.

This clonotype was observed a handful of times. V usage is TRBV29-1 and J usage is TRBJ2-6; D remains unclear. V was pared by 0 bases and J by 3 bases, with 12 bases between. Per the germline V gene, CDR1 is SQVTM and CDR2 is ANQGSEA. The CDR3 covers 16 residues. The CDR3 reads CSVEDPFTDGANVLTF. CDR3 bases: TGCAGCGTTGAAGATCCATTCACAGATGGGGCCAACGTCCTGACTTTC.

V gene TRBV27 combines with J gene TRBJ2-1; D call uncertain. The CDR3 is 15 residues long. V was clipped by 5 bases and J by 0 bases, with 11 bases between them. Looked up from germline, CDR1 is MNHEY and CDR2 is SMNVEV (reference sequence). The CDR3 protein is CASSTGLSSYNEQFF. As DNA, the CDR3 is TGTGCCAGCAGTACGGGCCTGAGCTCCTACAATGAGCAGTTCTTC.

V gene TRBV29-1 combines with J gene TRBJ1-2; D gene unclear. The CDR3 contains 13 residues. Trimming stripped 1 base from V and 5 bases from J, with 11 bases between. Germline V gene sequence: CDR1 SQVTM, CDR2 ANQGSEA. The CDR3 bases are TGCAGCGTTGAAGTGGGAAGCAATTATGGCTACACCTTC. It encodes CSVEVGSNYGYTF. Variable domain in full (rest from reference TRBV29-1 and TRBJ1-2): SAVISQKPSRDICQRGTSLTIQCQVDSQVTMMFWYRQQPGQSLTLIATANQGSEATYESGFVIDKFPISRPNLTFSTLTVSNMSPEDSSIYLCSVEVGSNYGYTFGSGTRLTVV.

The sample holds a few counts of this clonotype. V gene TRBV15 combines with J gene TRBJ2-1; TRBD1 matches 9 bases. The J call may be faulty, since TRBJ2-7 better matches the DNA end. CDR1 LNHNV and CDR2 YYDKDF come from the germline V gene (reference sequence). This CDR3 contains 16 residues. The CDR3: CATSRDRGQGHYEQYF. The CDR3 DNA reads as TGTGCCACCAGCAGAGATCGCGGACAGGGGCACTACGAGCAGTACTTC.

This clonotype occurred a few times. The chain uses TRBV28 and TRBJ1-2; 7 bases match TRBD1. Germline lookup yields CDR1 MDHEN and CDR2 SYDVKM. V shed 5 bases, J shed 5 bases, and the junction held 11 bases outside the gene matches. The CDR3 extends over 15 amino acids. The CDR3 here is CASSLSGTDVYGYTF. CDR3 in DNA: TGTGCCAGCAGTCTGTCCGGGACAGATGTTTATGGCTACACCTTC.

The rearrangement joins TRBV12-3 or TRBV12-4 to TRBJ2-1; 10 bases map to TRBD2. Losses at the gene ends were 5 bases for V and 5 bases for J; bases not matched to a gene: 15. This CDR3 comprises 18 residues. The CDR3 nucleotides are TGTGCCAGCAGTCCCCGATCGGAGGCACTAGCGGGGAACAATGAGCAGTTCTTC. The encoded protein is CASSPRSEALAGNNEQFF.

This clonotype was recorded a few times. This sequence joins TRBV7-2 and TRBJ1-1, with no clear D. The CDR3 contains 13 residues. The germline CDR1 and CDR2 sequences are SGHTA and FQGNSA. Trimming left V 3 bases short and J 4 bases short, with 9 bases between. The CDR3 here is CASSFRMSTEAFF. The CDR3, as DNA: TGTGCCAGCAGCTTCCGGATGAGCACTGAAGCTTTCTTT.

This chain connects TRBV6-6 to TRBJ1-1, with D possibly being TRBD1 (6 bases). V was cut by 6 bases and J by 4 bases, with 15 bases left in between. Per the germline V gene, CDR1 is MNHNY and CDR2 is SVGAGI (reference sequence). The CDR3 is 14 amino acids. The CDR3 is CASRDSSDFTEAFF. As DNA, the CDR3 is TGTGCCAGCAGGGACAGTTCGGATTTCACTGAAGCTTTCTTT.

This clonotype occurred a few times. The chain recombines TRBV4-3 with TRBJ1-1, with D unresolved. Trimming pared 0 bases from V and 1 base from J, leaving 15 bases between. The CDR3 is 17 amino acids. The germline gives CDR1 LGHNA, CDR2 YSLEER. The CDR3 is CASSQDIESLGNTEAFF. Here the CDR3 DNA reads TGCGCCAGCAGCCAAGATATTGAGAGTTTAGGGAACACTGAAGCTTTCTTT.

The chain carries TRBV6-6 and TRBJ2-2, with D perhaps matching TRBD2 (5 bases). With 2 bases removed from V and 4 bases from J, the gap between germline ends came to 14 bases. This CDR3 spans 16 amino acids. Per germline, CDR1 MNHNY and CDR2 SVGAGI (reference sequence). The CDR3, as DNA: TGTGCCAGCAGTTACCGGACTCCGAGGAGCACCGGGGAGCTGTTTTTT. It codes for CASSYRTPRSTGELFF.

This sequence joins TRBV20-1 and TRBJ2-3, with D perhaps being TRBD1 or TRBD2 (6 bases each). Germline CDR1 and CDR2: DFQATT and SNEGSKA (reference sequence). CDR3 size: 15 residues. V lost 4 bases and J lost 6, with 20 bases in between. The CDR3 region has the DNA TGCAGTGCTACCCCCGGGGGCGCCCCTTTGGATACGCAGTATTTT. This codes for CSATPGGAPLDTQYF.

Only a few counts were recorded for this clonotype. The chain combines TRBV27 with TRBJ1-5; 7 positions match TRBD1. The germline gives CDR1 MNHEY, CDR2 SMNVEV (reference sequence). V was pared by 5 bases and J by 7 bases, with 5 bases of the junction left unmatched. The CDR3 runs 13 residues. The chain's CDR3 is CASSPLGGQPQHF. The CDR3 DNA reads as TGTGCCAGCAGTCCCCTAGGGGGCCAGCCCCAGCATTTT.

The rearrangement uses TRBV29-1 and TRBJ2-7; D gene uncertain. The CDR3 consists of 12 residues. Germline lookup yields CDR1 SQVTM and CDR2 ANQGSEA. V was shortened by 3 bases and J by 2 bases, with 8 bases between the two germline ends. The DNA of the CDR3 is TGCAGCGTTGAGCAGGATGCCTACGAGCAGTACTTC. Protein product: CSVEQDAYEQYF.

Here the CDR3 reads CASSVDSGADTQYF. The CDR3 DNA reads TGTGCCAGCAGCGTGGATAGCGGCGCAGATACGCAGTATTTT. The chain combines TRBV9 with TRBJ2-3, with D maybe TRBD2 (6 bases). Between the trimmed V and J ends, which lost 2 bases and 4 bases, there was a span of 11 bases. This CDR3 spans 14 amino acids. CDR1 SGDLS and CDR2 YYNGEE come from the germline V gene.

This CDR3 reads CSALLESYNEQFF. CDR3 nucleotide sequence: TGCAGTGCCCTTTTGGAGTCCTACAATGAGCAGTTCTTC. The gene calls are TRBV20-1 and TRBJ2-1; D is unclear. Germline CDR1 is DFQATT and CDR2 is SNEGSKA (reference sequence). The CDR3 extends over 13 amino acids. V lost 6 bases and J lost 1, with 10 bases in between.

V usage is TRBV28 and J usage is TRBJ2-2; 13 bases are a match to TRBD2. The CDR3 is 16 amino acids. The J segment lost 7 bases and the V segment lost 5 bases, leaving 7 bases of the junction unmatched. Germline V gene lookup returns CDR1 MDHEN and CDR2 SYDVKM. CDR3 loop: CASSARLAGGNGELFF. DNA for the CDR3: TGTGCCAGCAGTGCCCGACTAGCGGGAGGAAACGGGGAGCTGTTTTTT.

There are a few counts of this clonotype. V usage is TRBV5-5 and J usage is TRBJ2-7, with 7 positions matching TRBD2. The germline gives CDR1 SGHKS, CDR2 YYEKEE (reference sequence). The CDR3 totals 15 residues. V trimming: 0 bases; J trimming: 3 bases; junction bases outside the gene matches: 6. The chain's CDR3 is CASSLGLAELYEQYF. The CDR3 DNA sequence: TGTGCCAGCAGCTTGGGTCTAGCGGAACTCTACGAGCAGTACTTC.

This clonotype was observed a few times. The CDR3 sequence is CASSLAGAGPYSYNEQFF. The CDR3 DNA sequence: TGCGCCAGCAGCTTGGCAGGGGCGGGTCCTTACTCCTACAATGAGCAGTTCTTC. The V and J genes are TRBV5-1 and TRBJ2-1; a weak D match, TRBD1 (6 bases). This CDR3 spans 18 amino acids. Germline CDR1 and CDR2: SGHRS and YFSETQ. Trimming took 0 bases from V and 0 from J, leaving 16 bases between them. Full variable domain (rest looked up from reference TRBV5-1 and TRBJ2-1): KAGVTQTPRYLIKTRGQQVTLSCSPISGHRSVSWYQQTPGQGLQFLFEYFSETQRNKGNFPGRFSGRQFSNSRSEMNVSTLELGDSALYLCASSLAGAGPYSYNEQFFGPGTRLTVL.

This clonotype has more than one count but fewer than ten. V usage is TRBV20-1 and J usage is TRBJ2-7; a weak D match, TRBD1 (6 bases). V lost 3 bases and J 2 bases, leaving 11 bases between the germline ends. The CDR3 spans 13 residues. The germline V gene encodes CDR1 DFQATT and CDR2 SNEGSKA (reference sequence). As DNA, the CDR3 is TGCAGTGCTAGTTCAGGGGATACCTACGAGCAGTACTTC. The encoded protein is CSASSGDTYEQYF.

This sequence joins TRBV5-1 and TRBJ2-4; D is undetermined. The CDR3 extends over 15 amino acids. V shed 0 bases and J shed 1 base, with 8 bases lying between them. Looked up from germline, CDR1 is SGHRS and CDR2 is YFSETQ. CDR3 residues: CASSLDPLAKNIQYF. The CDR3 DNA sequence: TGCGCCAGCAGCTTGGACCCTCTGGCCAAAAACATTCAGTACTTC.

This clonotype occurred a few times. The genes are TRBV29-1 and TRBJ1-1; 7 nucleotides match TRBD1. CDR3 length equals 12 residues. V shed 7 bases and J 0 bases; nucleotides not matched to a gene: 2. CDR1 is SQVTM and CDR2 is ANQGSEA in the germline V gene. The CDR3 coding sequence is TGCAGCGGTCAGGGGGTGAACACTGAAGCTTTCTTT. The encoded protein is CSGQGVNTEAFF.

The chain recombines TRBV29-1 with TRBJ2-4; unclear D gene. This CDR3 has 12 amino acids. With 4 bases removed from V and 6 bases from J, the gap between germline ends came to 10 bases. Germline CDR1 SQVTM, CDR2 ANQGSEA. CDR3 sequence reads: CSVAFDGNIQYF. DNA for the CDR3: TGCAGCGTTGCATTCGACGGAAACATTCAGTACTTC.

The CDR3: CATSRDSKQGAETQYF. The CDR3 bases are TGTGCCACCAGCAGAGATTCTAAACAGGGGGCGGAGACCCAGTACTTC. This rearrangement joins TRBV15 to TRBJ2-5; 9 nucleotides agree with TRBD1. Trimming cost V 0 bases and J 5 bases; bases outside gene matches: 7. The length of the CDR3 is 16 residues. Germline V gene sequence: CDR1 LNHNV, CDR2 YYDKDF (reference sequence).

This clonotype was counted only a few times. This rearrangement joins TRBV15 to TRBJ2-4; D is tentatively TRBD1 or TRBD2 (5 bases each). Deletions cut 5 bases from V and 0 bases from J, with 5 bases between. The germline V gene has CDR1 LNHNV and CDR2 YYDKDF (reference sequence). The CDR3 has 13 amino acids. The CDR3 region has the DNA TGTGCCACCAGCGGGGGAGCCAAAAACATTCAGTACTTC. Its protein is CATSGGAKNIQYF.